Listed here are 15 T cell receptor beta chains from one sample, sequenced in a study of molecular identifiers for immune sequencing clone quantification (dated by TCRdb to between 2017 and 2018). Library creation used PCR. The instrument given in TCRdb is NextSeq 500. TCRdb reprocessed the public reads (quality trimming at Q25 with fastp, clone calling with MiXCR) and kept in-frame beta chains. CDR3 protein sequences are deduplicated, and each keeps its most common genes and DNA. The sample table shows hundreds of thousands of distinct CDR3 sequences, and roughly 25% are seen once. The ten top clones hold 0.78% of the sample. Sequencing input: naive CD8+ T cells from blood, with Jurkat cell RNA spiked in. This specimen's cell subset or site label, per the study, means: FACS-sorted CD8+CD4-CCR7+CD45RA+ naive T cells. The source of these receptors is a human donor in good health. Some libraries in this study had Jurkat cell RNA spiked in.

The gene calls are TRBV20-1 and TRBJ2-1; 7 nucleotides match TRBD1. Germline V gene lookup returns CDR1 DFQATT and CDR2 SNEGSKA (reference sequence). The CDR3 is 15 amino acids. J was trimmed by 2 bases and V by 3 bases; bases with no gene match: 7. The DNA for the CDR3 is TGCAGTGCTAGGACGACAGGGCCACCCTACAATGAGCAGTTCTTC. This encodes CSARTTGPPYNEQFF.

This clonotype was recorded many times. The CDR3 region has the DNA TGTGCCAGCAGCGCGGGACTGAACAATGAGCAGTTCTTC. It encodes CASSAGLNNEQFF. This rearrangement joins TRBV7-9 to TRBJ2-1, with a tentative D call TRBD2 (6 bases). The V end lost 5 bases, the J end lost 5 bases, and 10 bases lay between the germline ends. The germline gives CDR1 SEHNR, CDR2 FQNEAQ (reference sequence). The CDR3 covers 13 residues.

This chain uses TRBV13 with TRBJ2-5; 10 bases are shared with TRBD1. V lost 5 bases, J lost 0 bases, and 6 bases stayed unmatched. Germline V gene sequence: CDR1 PRHDT, CDR2 FYEKMQ (reference sequence). The CDR3 has 16 amino acids. CDR3 residues: CASSPTGGMHQETQYF. DNA for the CDR3: TGTGCCAGCAGCCCGACAGGGGGCATGCACCAAGAGACCCAGTACTTC.

This clonotype was seen a few times. The chain carries TRBV9 and TRBJ2-2; TRBD1 matches at 10 bases. V gave up 4 bases and J gave up 6 bases; unmatched junction bases: 9. Germline V gene data show CDR1 as SGDLS and CDR2 as YYNGEE. This CDR3 has 16 residues. In DNA, the CDR3 is TGTGCCAGCAGCCCGCCCGGGACAGGGGATCCCGGGGAGCTGTTTTTT. It codes for CASSPPGTGDPGELFF.

Details on this clonotype: A much bigger clone sits one base away, suggesting this may be a read error. The chain has TRBV30 and TRBJ2-1; D is unresolved. The V end lost 2 bases, the J end lost 8 bases, and 16 bases lay between the germline ends. Germline lookup yields CDR1 GTSNPN and CDR2 SVGIG (reference sequence). This CDR3 region has 14 residues. In DNA, the CDR3 is TGTGCCTGGAGTACGAGGCCCGGTTACGATGAGCAGTTCTTC. It translates to CAWSTRPGYDEQFF.

For this clonotype: One end of the junction fails to match germline, which may point to a read error. J is TRBJ2-4 and V is TRBV6-7; 10 nucleotides match TRBD1. TRBV6-7 is an open reading frame whose function is uncertain. The CDR3 has 21 residues. The CDR3 reads CASSLGQGLRGKDLAKNIHYF. CDR3 bases: TGTGCCAGCAGTTTGGGACAGGGGCTTAGGGGGAAAGATTTAGCCAAAAACATTCATTACTTC.

A note on this clonotype: A much bigger clone sits one base away, suggesting this may be a read error. The J gene is TRBJ1-1, the V gene TRBV29-1; D ambiguous. V dropped 7 bases and J dropped 4 bases, with 13 bases sitting between them. CDR1 and CDR2 (germline): SQVTM, ANQGSEA. The CDR3 totals 12 residues. The DNA of the CDR3 is TGCAGCGCTCGTGAGGGTCCCACTGAAGCTTTCTTT. It yields the protein CSAREGPTEAFF. Combining the CDR3 with reference TRBV29-1 and TRBJ1-1 gives the whole variable domain SAVISQKPSRDICQRGTSLTIQCQVDSQVTMMFWYRQQPGQSLTLIATANQGSEATYESGFVIDKFPISRPNLTFSTLTVSNMSPEDSSIYLCSAREGPTEAFFGQGTRLTVV.

The table lists this clonotype with a few counts. The V and J genes are TRBV6-2 or TRBV6-3 and TRBJ2-2, with D possibly matching TRBD2 (6 bases). V shed 4 bases and J shed 7 bases, with 19 bases lying between them. CDR1 is MNHEY, CDR2 SVGEGT, per germline. The CDR3 length is 16 residues. CDR3 region: CASSWFLGGASGELFF. DNA for the CDR3: TGTGCCAGCAGTTGGTTCCTGGGGGGTGCGAGCGGGGAGCTGTTTTTT.

For this clonotype: A read error is possible here, since a much larger clone lies one base away. This chain joins TRBV6-2 or TRBV6-3 and TRBJ2-2, with D perhaps matching TRBD2 (5 bases). CDR1 is MNHEY, CDR2 SVGEGT, per germline. The CDR3 sequence is 17 residues long. The CDR3 sequence is CASSYSIRHLNTGELVF. Written as DNA, the CDR3 is TGTGCCAGCAGTTACTCAATTCGACATTTAAACACCGGGGAGCTGGTTTTT.

This clonotype has a count of ten or more. CDR3 DNA: TGTGCCAGCAGCTTGGGATCGGCAGGATACGAGCAGTACTTC. Its protein product is CASSLGSAGYEQYF. V gene TRBV5-6 combines with J gene TRBJ2-7; D call uncertain. Germline assignment: CDR1 SGHDT and CDR2 YYEEEE. The length of the CDR3 is 14 residues. Between the trimmed V and J ends, which lost 0 bases and 4 bases, there was a span of 11 bases.

Many counts were recorded for this clonotype. The chain combines TRBV28 with TRBJ2-1; maybe TRBD2 (6 bases). Trimming shortened V by 3 bases and J by 6 bases, and 18 bases separated the two germline ends. The CDR3 loop spans 16 amino acids. Germline-derived CDR1 and CDR2 are MDHEN and SYDVKM. In DNA form, the CDR3 reads TGTGCCAGCAGTTTGACTGGAGGGCTAGCTCTCAATGAGCAGTTCTTC. It is translated as CASSLTGGLALNEQFF. Looking up the rest from reference TRBV28 and TRBJ2-1 gives the full variable domain: DVKVTQSSRYLVKRTGEKVFLECVQDMDHENMFWYRQDPGLGLRLIYFSYDVKMKEKGDIPEGYSVSREKKERFSLILESASTNQTSMYLCASSLTGGLALNEQFFGPGTRLTVL.

The V call is TRBV21-1, the J call TRBJ2-6; the D call TRBD1 from the table was never checked on the DNA. TRBV21-1 is given as a pseudogene. This CDR3 is built from 16 residues. Here the CDR3 DNA reads TGTGCCAGCTTAACCGGGGATTTGGAGGGGGCCAGCGTCCTGACTTTC. Translated, it gives CASLTGDLEGASVLTF.

This clonotype was detected only a few times. The chain recombines TRBV5-1 with TRBJ2-1; D might be TRBD2 (5 bases). CDR1 and CDR2 from the germline V gene are SGHRS and YFSETQ. The V gene lost 4 bases and the J gene lost 5 bases, with 13 bases spanning the gap. The CDR3 is 14 residues long. The chain's CDR3 is CASSGGLGDNEQFF. Here the CDR3 DNA reads TGCGCCAGCAGCGGCGGACTGGGCGACAATGAGCAGTTCTTC.

This clonotype appeared many times. The genes are TRBV6-5 and TRBJ2-3; 8 bases are a match to TRBD1. V lost 2 bases and J lost 0; bases outside the gene matches: 10. The length of the CDR3 is 18 residues. In germline, CDR1 is MNHEY, CDR2 SVGAGI. CDR3 bases: TGTGCCAGCAGTTACACCCGATCGACAGGGGATAGCACAGATACGCAGTATTTT. Translation: CASSYTRSTGDSTDTQYF.

The J gene is TRBJ2-3, the V gene TRBV19; a possible D gene is TRBD2 (6 bases). This CDR3 is built from 15 residues. CDR1 is LNHDA and CDR2 is SQIVND in the germline V gene (reference sequence). Trimming removed 3 bases from V and 3 bases from J, with 13 bases in between. The CDR3 DNA reads as TGTGCCAGTAGTATTCGGGGCGGGATGACAGATACGCAGTATTTT. Translating it yields CASSIRGGMTDTQYF.